The rows below give T cell receptor beta chains drawn from one sample of a study of blood T cells in healthy people across ages. TCRdb analysed the 5' RACE reads with MiXCR anew, one entry per CDR3 protein. Among approximately 690,000 distinct CDR3 sequences listed, 45% to 65% were seen once. The sequencing input was blood. The receptors were sampled from a man aged 55 to 70 in good health. Each CDR3 is given with its conserved first and last residue. A D gene is named only where the DNA matches it firmly. The size field is filled for only some rows; it gives once, few, many or a size class.

v_call,d_call,clone_size,j_call,cdr3_aa,cdr3_nt
TRBV7-9,TRBD2,NA,TRBJ2-5,CASSLRPTSEETQYF,TGTGCCAGCAGCTTAAGACCGACTAGCGAAGAGACCCAGTACTTC
TRBV5-1,TRBD1,few,TRBJ2-3,CASRGDRGLTDTQYF,TGCGCCAGCAGAGGCGACAGGGGCCTCACAGATACGCAGTATTTT
TRBV9,TRBD1,NA,TRBJ2-7,CASSVGTGPDEQYF,TGTGCCAGCAGCGTGGGGACAGGGCCTGACGAGCAGTACTTC
TRBV10-3,TRBD1,NA,TRBJ1-6,CASGTGDSPLHF,TGTGCCTCCGGGACAGGCGATTCACCCCTCCACTTT
TRBV2,NA,many,TRBJ1-4,CASSENGVNEKLFF,TGTGCCAGCAGTGAAAATGGGGTGAATGAAAAACTGTTTTTT
TRBV7-2,NA,NA,TRBJ2-1,CASSLEAQGGYNEQFF,TGTGCCAGCAGCTTAGAAGCACAGGGCGGATACAATGAGCAGTTCTTC
TRBV7-2,NA,NA,TRBJ1-1,CASSLAEGEGFEAFF,TGTGCCAGCAGCTTAGCTGAGGGGGAGGGTTTTGAAGCTTTCTTT
TRBV6-5,NA,NA,TRBJ1-1,CASSYRGDGSEAFF,TGTGCCAGCAGTTACAGGGGTGATGGGTCTGAAGCTTTCTTT
TRBV20-1,NA,NA,TRBJ2-5,CSASSKKETQYF,TGCAGTGCTAGCTCAAAAAAAGAGACCCAGTACTTC
TRBV20-1,TRBD2,NA,TRBJ2-5,CSASVSGGVQETQYF,TGCAGTGCTAGTGTTAGCGGGGGAGTTCAAGAGACCCAGTACTTC
TRBV7-2,NA,NA,TRBJ2-3,CASGPRVPGTQYF,TGTGCCAGCGGGCCCAGGGTTCCAGGTACGCAGTATTTT
TRBV5-1,NA,NA,TRBJ2-3,CASSPFSGGGQDTQYF,TGCGCCAGCAGCCCCTTTTCGGGGGGCGGTCAGGATACGCAGTATTTT
TRBV7-9,NA,few,TRBJ1-5,CASSRQENQPQHF,TGTGCCAGCAGCCGACAGGAAAATCAGCCCCAGCATTTT
TRBV19,NA,NA,TRBJ2-3,CASSDYQVAADTQYF,TGTGCCAGTAGTGACTATCAGGTCGCGGCAGATACGCAGTATTTT
TRBV6-2/TRBV6-3,NA,NA,TRBJ1-6,CASRWQRDGNSPLHF,TGTGCCAGCAGGTGGCAACGGGACGGCAATTCACCCCTCCACTTT
TRBV7-8,TRBD2,NA,TRBJ2-3,CASSPRRGGGIWDTQYF,TGTGCCAGCAGCCCAAGAAGGGGCGGGGGTATTTGGGATACGCAGTATTTT
TRBV28,TRBD1,NA,TRBJ1-2,CASSKQGVANYGYTF,TGTGCCAGCAGTAAACAGGGGGTAGCTAACTATGGCTACACCTTC
TRBV2,TRBD2,few,TRBJ2-5,CASSDSGGSLPRETQYF,TGTGCCAGCAGTGATTCGGGGGGGAGCCTACCGCGGGAGACCCAGTACTTC
TRBV20-1,NA,once,TRBJ2-1,CSARGNRVRGLAYNEQFF,TGCAGTGCTAGAGGAAACAGGGTTCGAGGACTAGCCTACAATGAGCAGTTCTTC
TRBV4-1,TRBD1,NA,TRBJ2-3,CASRPDRGGTDTQYF,TGCGCCAGCAGACCGGACAGGGGGGGCACAGATACGCAGTATTTT
TRBV10-3,NA,NA,TRBJ2-4,CAISESGRETGEQYF,TGTGCCATCAGTGAGTCGGGACGCGAGACGGGGGAGCAGTACTTC
TRBV29-1,NA,NA,TRBJ1-2,CSVESTASNYGYTF,TGCAGCGTTGAGTCTACAGCTTCAAACTATGGCTACACCTTC
TRBV12-3/TRBV12-4,NA,few,TRBJ2-1,CASSPTGPLENEQFF,TGTGCCAGCAGCCCGACAGGCCCCCTAGAGAATGAGCAGTTCTTC
TRBV24-1,TRBD2,NA,TRBJ2-1,CATSRAGGPYNEQFF,TGTGCCACCAGTCGAGCGGGGGGTCCCTACAATGAGCAGTTCTTC
TRBV6-1,NA,few,TRBJ2-1,CASQRSYFEHEQFF,TGTGCCAGCCAAAGGTCTTACTTTGAACATGAGCAGTTCTTC
TRBV7-9,NA,NA,TRBJ1-6,CASSVDRYLPLHF,TGTGCCAGCAGCGTAGACCGATACCTTCCCCTCCACTTT
TRBV7-9,NA,few,TRBJ1-4,CASSLGTTEKLFF,TGTGCCAGCAGCTTAGGGACTACGGAAAAACTGTTTTTT
TRBV20-1,NA,few,TRBJ2-5,CSAPWGGPTQETQYF,TGCAGTGCCCCCTGGGGGGGCCCGACCCAAGAGACCCAGTACTTC
TRBV12-5,TRBD2,few,TRBJ2-1,CASGWDPGAGGYNEQFF,TGTGCTAGTGGTTGGGACCCCGGGGCGGGGGGCTACAATGAGCAGTTCTTC
TRBV20-1,TRBD1,NA,TRBJ1-2,CSASAADRAGGGYTF,TGCAGTGCTAGCGCCGCTGACAGGGCGGGCGGTGGCTACACCTTC
TRBV5-1,NA,NA,TRBJ1-1,CASSAPGGDTEAFF,TGCGCCAGCAGCGCCCCGGGGGGGGACACTGAAGCTTTCTTT
TRBV29-1,NA,NA,TRBJ2-7,CSVPDGREQYF,TGCAGCGTCCCTGACGGGCGGGAGCAGTACTTC
TRBV3-1,NA,NA,TRBJ1-1,CASSPGTPNTEAFF,TGTGCCAGCAGCCCCGGGACACCGAACACTGAAGCTTTCTTT
TRBV7-9,NA,NA,TRBJ1-4,CASSPDISEKLFF,TGTGCCAGCAGCCCAGATATTAGTGAAAAACTGTTTTTT
TRBV20-1,NA,NA,TRBJ2-3,CSAREGARGAWTDTQYF,TGCAGTGCTAGAGAGGGGGCAAGGGGGGCGTGGACAGATACGCAGTATTTT
TRBV20-1,NA,once,TRBJ2-1,CSASQGSLYNEQFF,TGCAGTGCCTCACAGGGTTCCCTCTACAATGAGCAGTTCTTC
TRBV29-1,TRBD1,NA,TRBJ2-7,CSAPTGANSYNEQYF,TGCAGCGCTCCGACAGGGGCCAATAGCTACAATGAGCAGTACTTC
TRBV10-3,NA,NA,TRBJ1-1,CAISESPGVSTEAFF,TGTGCCATCAGTGAGTCTCCCGGGGTCAGCACTGAAGCTTTCTTT
TRBV9,TRBD2,NA,TRBJ2-5,CASSVAGGGGETQYF,TGTGCCAGCAGCGTAGCTGGCGGGGGTGGGGAGACCCAGTACTTC
TRBV3-1,NA,few,TRBJ2-5,CASSPGLHQETQYF,TGTGCCAGCAGCCCTGGACTACATCAAGAGACCCAGTACTTC
TRBV6-1,NA,few,TRBJ2-5,CASSVSRETQYF,TGTGCCAGCAGTGTATCGCGAGAGACCCAGTACTTC
TRBV5-5,NA,NA,TRBJ2-1,CASSLGTVNEQFF,TGTGCCAGCAGCTTGGGCACGGTCAATGAGCAGTTCTTC
TRBV2,NA,NA,TRBJ2-7,CASNRDRNEQYF,TGTGCCAGCAATAGAGACAGGAACGAGCAGTACTTC
TRBV12-3/TRBV12-4,TRBD2,many,TRBJ2-1,CASSVGTSGVPNEQFF,TGTGCCAGCAGTGTTGGGACTAGCGGGGTCCCCAATGAGCAGTTCTTC
TRBV25-1,NA,NA,TRBJ1-2,CASSELTRTYGYTF,TGTGCCAGCAGTGAATTGACCCGGACCTATGGCTACACCTTC
TRBV20-1,NA,many,TRBJ2-1,CSARSFRGGSDEQFF,TGCAGTGCTCGCTCCTTTAGGGGGGGGTCGGATGAGCAGTTCTTC
TRBV20-1,NA,many,TRBJ2-1,CSADRDDNEQFF,TGCAGTGCTGACCGGGACGACAATGAGCAGTTCTTC
TRBV28,TRBD1,few,TRBJ2-6,CASSYRGQSSGANVLTF,TGTGCCAGCAGTTACAGGGGTCAGAGCTCTGGGGCCAACGTCCTGACTTTC